A single sample is the source of the 19 T cell receptor beta chains below, sequenced in a study of blood T cell repertoires in COVID-19. This table comes from immunoSEQ multiplex PCR, and its TCRdb copy is limited to in-frame clones, with some not included. The sample has 80,000 to 85,000 clones; 88% are singletons. Sequenced sample: peripheral blood. The receptors were gathered from an elderly woman with acute or convalescent COVID-19.

In nucleotides, the CDR3 is TGTGCCAGCAGCCAGGACCAGGGCCCTGGAAACACCATATATTTT. Translated: CASSQDQGPGNTIYF. The chain joins TRBV5-4 to TRBJ1-3, with D possibly being TRBD1 (5 bases). The CDR3 consists of 15 residues. Trimming removed 4 bases at V and 2 bases at J, with 13 bases between. The germline V gene has CDR1 SGHNT and CDR2 YYREEE (reference sequence).

Of note for this clone: Germline and junction disagree at one end, which may indicate a read error. V is TRBV6-2 or TRBV6-3 and J is TRBJ2-3, with no clear D. This CDR3 comprises 14 residues. The germline gives CDR1 MNHEY, CDR2 SVGEGT. The CDR3 spells CASSAGGSRDTQYF. The CDR3 DNA is TGTGCCAGCAGTGCCGGCGGTAGCAGAGATACGCAGTATTTT.

The gene calls are TRBV5-1 and TRBJ1-4; D might be TRBD1 (6 bases). Trimming took 2 bases from V and 8 from J, leaving 16 bases between them. CDR1 and CDR2 (germline): SGHRS, YFSETQ. CDR3 length: 15 residues. CDR3 in DNA: TGCGCCAGCAGCTTCGGTAGGGGGAGTGGGGAAAAACTGTTTTTT. This translates into CASSFGRGSGEKLFF.

The V call is TRBV6-1, the J call TRBJ2-5; D is perhaps TRBD1 (6 bases). Germline CDR1 is MNHNS and CDR2 is SASEGT. V dropped 0 bases and J dropped 5 bases, with 13 bases sitting between them. The CDR3 length is 15 residues. The CDR3 bases are TGTGCCAGCAGTGAAGCCTCGGGACACAGGGAGACCCAGTACTTC. Encoded protein: CASSEASGHRETQYF.

This sequence joins TRBV5-1 and TRBJ2-7; 8 bases line up with TRBD2. Looked up from germline, CDR1 is SGHRS and CDR2 is YFSETQ. Trimming cost V 2 bases and J 3 bases; bases outside gene matches: 7. This CDR3 region has 15 residues. The CDR3 coding sequence is TGCGCCAGCAGCTTCGGGGCGGGAGGAATCTACGAGCAGTACTTC. Translation gives CASSFGAGGIYEQYF.

This chain joins TRBV11-2 and TRBJ2-2; D perhaps matches TRBD1 (5 bases). V lost 4 bases to trimming and J lost 4 bases, with 13 bases between them. The CDR3 runs 15 residues. Germline V gene data show CDR1 as SGHAT and CDR2 as FQNNGV. The CDR3 nucleotides read TGTGCCAGCAGCTGGGGCGTGGGTACCACCGGGGAGCTGTTTTTT. Its translation is CASSWGVGTTGELFF.

The V call is TRBV2, the J call TRBJ1-5, with a possible D match to TRBD1 (5 bases). The CDR3 runs to 16 residues. Trimming removed 7 bases from V and 4 bases from J, with 20 bases in between. The germline V gene encodes CDR1 SNHLY and CDR2 FYNNEI. The CDR3 DNA follows: TGTGCCAGCACCGAGGAGGGACGGGGCCTTAATCAGCCCCAGCATTTT. Amino acid sequence: CASTEEGRGLNQPQHF.

This clone was picked up one time. The chain joins TRBV7-2 to TRBJ1-6; tentatively, D is TRBD1 (5 bases). The CDR3 totals 16 residues. Germline V CDR1 and CDR2: SGHTA, FQGNSA. Trimming shortened V by 2 bases and J by 9 bases, and 17 bases separated the two germline ends. CDR3 loop: CASSLNPGHKGSPLHF. CDR3 nucleotides: TGTGCCAGCAGCTTAAACCCAGGGCACAAAGGTTCACCCCTCCACTTT.

This clone was counted only a few times. The genes are TRBV19 and TRBJ1-5, with 7 bases that match TRBD1. In germline, CDR1 is LNHDA, CDR2 SQIVND (reference sequence). Germline trimming cut 11 bases from V and 4 bases from J; bases unmatched to any gene: 17. The CDR3 is made up of 16 amino acids. The CDR3 loop reads CASTGQAGIVNQPQHF. CDR3 DNA sequence: TGTGCCTCGACAGGACAGGCGGGAATAGTGAATCAGCCCCAGCATTTT.

The rearrangement links TRBV30 to TRBJ2-3; 12 nucleotides line up with TRBD2. CDR3 length: 14 residues. The V gene's germline CDR1 is GTSNPN and CDR2 SVGIG (reference sequence). V gave up 5 bases and J gave up 8 bases; unmatched junction bases: 8. CDR3 DNA sequence: TGTGCCTGGTTTTCTAGCGGGGGGGAGGGTACGCAGTATTTT. Translated: CAWFSSGGEGTQYF.

The V gene is TRBV18, the J gene TRBJ2-2; 15 bases align to TRBD2. CDR1 is KGHSH, CDR2 LQKENI, per germline. V trimming: 0 bases; J trimming: 5 bases; junction bases outside the gene matches: 1. The CDR3 runs to 17 residues. The CDR3 DNA sequence: TGTGCCAGCTCACCACCGGGACTAGCGGGAGGTACCGGGGAGCTGTTTTTT. Its protein is CASSPPGLAGGTGELFF.

The chain uses TRBV5-1 and TRBJ2-1, with TRBD2 matching over 9 bases. The CDR3 length is 15 residues. The germline V gene encodes CDR1 SGHRS and CDR2 YFSETQ. Trimming at V came to 1 base and at J to 7 bases, leaving 6 bases not matched to a gene. The CDR3 sequence: CASSLIAGVRNEQFF. In DNA, the CDR3 is TGCGCCAGCAGCTTGATAGCGGGAGTGCGGAATGAGCAGTTCTTC.

This chain joins TRBV14 and TRBJ1-1; D might be TRBD1 (5 bases). Trimming removed 4 bases from V and 1 base from J, with 13 bases in between. Germline values: CDR1 SGHDN, CDR2 FVKESK. This CDR3 has 15 amino acids. CDR3 DNA: TGTGCCAGCAGCCCCCAGATGGGGGGGAACACTGAAGCTTTCTTT. Residues: CASSPQMGGNTEAFF.

The CDR3 sequence is CASRRQGNTGELFF. Here the CDR3 DNA reads TGCGCCAGCCGGAGACAGGGGAACACCGGGGAGCTGTTTTTT. V is TRBV5-1 and J is TRBJ2-2, with 7 bases identical to TRBD1. CDR1 is SGHRS, CDR2 YFSETQ, per germline. V shed 7 bases, J shed 1 base, and the junction held 4 bases outside the gene matches. This CDR3 is 14 amino acids long.

The chain combines TRBV27 with TRBJ2-5; D is undetermined. The CDR3 extends over 16 amino acids. Trimming cost V 1 base and J 0 bases, with 12 bases left between them. Looked up from germline, CDR1 is MNHEY and CDR2 is SMNVEV (reference sequence). CDR3 in DNA: TGTGCCAGCAGTTTATGGGCTGGAACGTACCAAGAGACCCAGTACTTC. It yields the protein CASSLWAGTYQETQYF.

This chain uses TRBV5-1 with TRBJ1-6; no clear D gene. Per germline, CDR1 SGHRS and CDR2 YFSETQ. This CDR3 has 15 residues. The germline V and J ends were trimmed by 3 bases and 10 bases, with 17 bases remaining between them. The CDR3 sequence is CASSSRTGLGSPLHF. In DNA form, the CDR3 reads TGCGCCAGCAGCTCCAGAACGGGGTTGGGCTCACCCCTCCACTTT.

J is TRBJ1-3 and V is TRBV18, with 8 bases lining up with TRBD1. CDR1 and CDR2 from the germline V gene are KGHSH and LQKENI. Trimming took 6 bases from V and 2 from J; bases not matched to a gene: 6. The CDR3 spans 15 residues. The CDR3 is CASSPTGDTGNTIYF. In nucleotides, the CDR3 is TGTGCCAGCTCTCCGACAGGGGACACTGGAAACACCATATATTTT.

CDR3 in amino acids: CASRKQESYYNSPLHF. CDR3 nucleotide sequence: TGTGCCAGCAGGAAACAGGAATCTTATTATAATTCACCCCTCCACTTT. The chain has TRBV3-1 (or the pseudogene TRBV3-2) and TRBJ1-6, with a possible D match to TRBD1 (5 bases). Germline V lookup: CDR1 LGHDT, CDR2 YNNKEL (reference sequence). Trimming pared 6 bases from V and 4 bases from J, leaving 16 bases between. The CDR3 spans 16 residues.

The rearrangement uses TRBV7-2 and TRBJ1-1; D gene uncertain. Trimming cost V 1 base and J 6 bases, with 12 bases left between them. This CDR3 has 14 amino acids. Germline-derived CDR1 and CDR2 are SGHTA and FQGNSA. CDR3 nucleotide sequence: TGTGCCAGCAGCTTAGGTCAGGCCCGCCCTGAAGCTTTCTTT. This translates into CASSLGQARPEAFF.